Following are 31 T cell receptor beta chains from one sample sequenced in a study of metastatic and nonmetastatic thyroid tumors. TCRdb re-called the PCR reads with MiXCR. The table lists about 32,000 clones, around 20% of them singletons, with 6.5% to 8% in the top ten. Patients were all untreated before their thyroid surgery. Sequenced input: blood. All receptors come from a female donor with papillary thyroid cancer or a benign thyroid nodule (not recorded which). Some clones in this sample may be carry-over from other donors' samples.

This clone was seen only a few times. The chain uses TRBV6-1 and TRBJ2-7; 10 positions match TRBD1. This CDR3 is built from 14 residues. V was clipped by 6 bases and J by 0 bases; unmatched bases: 2. Per germline, CDR1 MNHNS and CDR2 SASEGT. In DNA, the CDR3 is TGTGCCAGCAGCCGGGACAGGGGCTCCTACGAGCAGTACTTC. Translated: CASSRDRGSYEQYF.

By sample fraction, this clone is medium-sized. CDR3: CASSEGAETGELFF. DNA for the CDR3: TGTGCCAGCAGTGAAGGGGCGGAAACCGGGGAGCTGTTTTTT. The chain joins TRBV25-1 to TRBJ2-2; D is perhaps TRBD1 (5 bases). V shed 2 bases and J shed 5 bases, with 9 bases lying between them. Germline V gives CDR1 MGHDK, CDR2 SYGVNS. The CDR3 is 14 residues long.

This clone occurred many times. The V gene is TRBV9, the J gene TRBJ2-7; D unclear. The CDR3 totals 13 residues. CDR1 is SGDLS and CDR2 is YYNGEE in the germline V gene. V was pared by 5 bases and J by 1 base, with 10 bases between. The CDR3: CASSIQPSYEQYF. As DNA, the CDR3 is TGTGCCAGCAGTATCCAACCTTCCTACGAGCAGTACTTC.

The genes are TRBV5-1 and TRBJ1-3; D is unresolved. Germline V CDR1 and CDR2: SGHRS, YFSETQ. The CDR3 is 15 amino acids. Trimming removed 3 bases from V and 0 bases from J, with 10 bases in between. For the CDR3, the DNA is TGCGCCAGCAGCTACACAGCAAGCTCTGGAAACACCATATATTTT. Translated, it gives CASSYTASSGNTIYF.

This clone was seen ten or more times. V is TRBV10-3 and J is TRBJ1-5; TRBD1 is a possible D gene (6 bases). CDR1 and CDR2 (germline): ENHRY, SYGVKD. This CDR3 spans 13 amino acids. V was trimmed by 8 bases and J by 1 base, leaving 9 bases between them. Here the CDR3 reads CAIGGGSNQPQHF. The DNA for the CDR3 is TGTGCCATCGGTGGGGGCAGCAATCAGCCCCAGCATTTT.

J is TRBJ2-7 and V is TRBV6-1, with D unresolved. CDR1 is MNHNS and CDR2 is SASEGT in the germline V gene. The V gene lost 4 bases and the J gene lost 7 bases, with 5 bases spanning the gap. The CDR3 has 10 residues. In DNA form, the CDR3 reads TGTGCCAGCAGTGCTGTTGAGCAGTACTTC. It codes for CASSAVEQYF.

There are many counts of this clone. This chain joins TRBV5-1 and TRBJ2-1, with 11 bases fitting TRBD2. Germline trimming cut 6 bases from V and 2 bases from J; bases unmatched to any gene: 10. CDR1 and CDR2 from the germline V gene are SGHRS and YFSETQ. The CDR3 is 17 residues long. CDR3 in DNA: TGCGCCAGCACCCAATCGGAACTAGCGGGGGCCTACAATGAGCAGTTCTTC. It yields the protein CASTQSELAGAYNEQFF. Full variable domain (rest looked up from reference TRBV5-1 and TRBJ2-1): KAGVTQTPRYLIKTRGQQVTLSCSPISGHRSVSWYQQTPGQGLQFLFEYFSETQRNKGNFPGRFSGRQFSNSRSEMNVSTLELGDSALYLCASTQSELAGAYNEQFFGPGTRLTVL.

This clone was observed at least ten times. The rearrangement uses TRBV5-6 and TRBJ1-1; a possible D gene is TRBD1 (6 bases). Germline-derived CDR1 and CDR2 are SGHDT and YYEEEE. The CDR3 consists of 15 residues. The V end was cut by 5 bases, the J end by 0 bases, with 14 bases between. This CDR3 is CASSLQGFMNTEAFF. CDR3 DNA: TGTGCCAGCAGTTTGCAGGGGTTTATGAACACTGAAGCTTTCTTT.

The J gene is TRBJ2-2, the V gene TRBV27; D remains unclear. Germline CDR1 reads MNHEY; CDR2 reads SMNVEV (reference sequence). V shed 5 bases and J shed 1 base, with 17 bases lying between them. The CDR3 is 17 amino acids. The CDR3 region is CASSPTLGRLNTGELFF. CDR3 nucleotides: TGTGCCAGCAGTCCTACCCTCGGTCGACTGAACACCGGGGAGCTGTTTTTT.

Many counts were recorded for this clone. The V call is TRBV7-9, the J call TRBJ2-7, with D perhaps TRBD2 (5 bases). The CDR3 sequence is 14 residues long. Trimming shortened V by 7 bases and J by 2 bases, and 15 bases separated the two germline ends. The germline gives CDR1 SEHNR, CDR2 FQNEAQ (reference sequence). CDR3 nucleotides: TGTGCCAGCACTCTTAGCGCAGAAACCTACGAGCAGTACTTC. It codes for CASTLSAETYEQYF.

Concerning this clone: The missing conserved phenylalanine or tryptophan at the end of this CDR3 makes a read error likely. The DNA is left out, because the CDR3 cannot be placed on it with certainty; the CDR3 is given as TCRdb lists it. V is TRBV4-1 and J is TRBJ2-5; the D call TRBD1 from the table was never checked on the DNA. The CDR3 is 15 amino acids in total, end residues counted. Per germline, CDR1 MGHRA and CDR2 YSYEKL. The CDR3 here is CARQLAGGRGQEAWL.

This clone was found many times. CDR3 sequence reads: CASSLLGTVNEKLFF. The DNA for the CDR3 is TGTGCCAGCAGCTTGCTCGGGACAGTTAATGAAAAACTGTTTTTT. The chain uses TRBV5-4 and TRBJ1-4; 7 nucleotides agree with TRBD1. CDR1 is SGHNT, CDR2 YYREEE, per germline (reference sequence). The CDR3 sequence is 15 residues long. The V gene end was trimmed by 1 base and the J gene end by 4 bases; junction bases not matched to a gene: 4.

The chain has TRBV6-1 and TRBJ1-2; 7 positions agree with TRBD1. The CDR3 is 17 residues long. With 2 bases clipped from V and 3 bases from J, the junction kept 12 bases outside the gene matches. Germline V gene sequence: CDR1 MNHNS, CDR2 SASEGT. The CDR3 nucleotides read TGTGCCAGCAGTGAACGGGGGGATATGACAGGGCACTATGGCTACACCTTC. This codes for CASSERGDMTGHYGYTF.

This clone was detected ten times or more. This rearrangement joins TRBV13 to TRBJ2-3, with TRBD1 matching 10 bases. V shed 4 bases, J shed 1 base, and the junction held 8 bases outside the gene matches. Looked up from germline, CDR1 is PRHDT and CDR2 is FYEKMQ (reference sequence). There are 17 residues in the CDR3. The CDR3 sequence: CASSSTRTGGRTDTQYF. Written as DNA, the CDR3 is TGTGCCAGCAGCTCGACACGGACAGGGGGTCGCACAGATACGCAGTATTTT.

Many counts were recorded for this clone. The junction differs from germline at one of its ends, possibly a read error. This chain uses TRBV7-7 with TRBJ2-2; no clear D gene. Germline V gene sequence: CDR1 SSHAT, CDR2 FNYEAQ (reference sequence). The CDR3 has 12 residues. The CDR3 region is CASSLFPGELFF. In nucleotides, the CDR3 is TGTGCTAGCAGCTTGTTCCCCGGGGAGCTGTTTTTT.

This clone was counted many times. This sequence joins TRBV5-1 and TRBJ1-6, with D maybe TRBD1 (6 bases). The CDR3 sequence is 15 residues long. CDR1 is SGHRS, CDR2 YFSETQ, per germline. V lost 0 bases, J lost 6 bases, and 10 bases lay in between. This CDR3 reads CASSLGGAGNSPLHF. The CDR3, as DNA: TGCGCCAGCAGCTTGGGGGGGGCAGGTAATTCACCCCTCCACTTT.

Of note for this clone: At one boundary the junction diverges from the germline segment, which might be a read error. The chain combines TRBV12-3 or TRBV12-4 with TRBJ2-2; D gene uncertain. This CDR3 is 12 amino acids long. CDR3 amino acids: CASSLVTGELLF. The CDR3 nucleotides are TGTGCCAGCAGCTTAGTCACCGGAGAGCTGCTTTTT.

This clone was found a few times. The genes are TRBV6-1 and TRBJ2-2; D might be TRBD1 (6 bases). In germline, CDR1 is MNHNS, CDR2 SASEGT. This CDR3 has 13 residues. Trimming took 6 bases from V and 8 from J, leaving 13 bases between them. CDR3 loop: CASSLQGSGELFF. The CDR3 DNA reads TGTGCCAGCAGCCTACAGGGCTCGGGGGAGCTGTTTTTT.

The chain's CDR3 is CASSIGLPPQHF. The CDR3 nucleotides read TGTGCCAGTAGTATTGGCCTCCCGCCCCAGCATTTT. The chain couples TRBV19 to TRBJ1-5; no clear D gene. Trimming left V 3 bases short and J 9 bases short, with 9 bases between. The CDR3 contains 12 residues. CDR1 is LNHDA, CDR2 SQIVND, per germline (reference sequence).

The V gene is TRBV7-2, the J gene TRBJ1-2; D unresolved. Germline assignment: CDR1 SGHTA and CDR2 FQGNSA. This CDR3 spans 14 amino acids. V lost 3 bases to trimming and J lost 1 base, with 9 bases between them. The chain's CDR3 is CASSLYPRNYGYTF. The CDR3 DNA follows: TGTGCCAGCAGCTTGTACCCCCGTAACTATGGCTACACCTTC.

This sequence joins TRBV20-1 and TRBJ2-1; D is uncertain. CDR1 DFQATT and CDR2 SNEGSKA come from the germline V gene (reference sequence). Trimming removed 0 bases at V and 4 bases at J, with 7 bases between. The CDR3 runs to 13 residues. The CDR3 DNA follows: TGCAGTGCTAGAGATCTGCCTTACAATGAGCAGTTCTTC. Translation: CSARDLPYNEQFF.

This clone has more than one count but fewer than ten. The chain combines TRBV19 with TRBJ2-3; 13 bases align to TRBD2. This CDR3 has 15 amino acids. CDR1 and CDR2 (germline): LNHDA, SQIVND (reference sequence). V shed 3 bases and J 5 bases; nucleotides not matched to a gene: 2. The CDR3 here is CASSMWTSGRDTQYF. The CDR3 DNA is TGTGCCAGTAGTATGTGGACTAGCGGGAGAGATACGCAGTATTTT.

This clone was detected ten times or more. The chain recombines TRBV18 with TRBJ2-3; D is undetermined. CDR3 length: 13 residues. Germline CDR1 reads KGHSH; CDR2 reads LQKENI. V was pared by 2 bases and J by 4 bases, with 7 bases between. The CDR3: CASSPNEPDTQYF. The CDR3 DNA sequence: TGTGCCAGCTCACCAAATGAACCAGATACGCAGTATTTT.

This clone was seen repeatedly, ten times or more. Other DNA sequences in this sample translate to the same CDR3. The rearrangement links TRBV12-3 or TRBV12-4 to TRBJ1-1; no reliable D call. V dropped 6 bases and J dropped 6 bases, with 11 bases sitting between them. The CDR3 has 12 amino acids. Here the CDR3 reads CASSYLRAEAFF. The CDR3 region has the DNA TGTGCCAGCAGCTATCTCCGGGCTGAAGCTTTCTTT.

CDR3 residues: CASSIHQGTQETQYF. Here the CDR3 DNA reads TGTGCCAGCAGCATACACCAGGGGACTCAAGAGACCCAGTACTTC. The chain links TRBV11-3 to TRBJ2-5; D assignment may be TRBD1 or TRBD2 (6 bases each). V dropped 5 bases and J dropped 2 bases, with 15 bases sitting between them. This CDR3 contains 15 residues. Looked up from germline, CDR1 is SGHNT and CDR2 is YENEEA.

The V gene is TRBV28, the J gene TRBJ1-2; D is uncertain. The V end lost 7 bases, the J end lost 0 bases, and 9 bases lay between the germline ends. This CDR3 spans 13 amino acids. CDR1 is MDHEN and CDR2 is SYDVKM in the germline V gene. The CDR3: CASTPSPNYGYTF. CDR3 nucleotides: TGTGCCAGCACCCCCTCACCTAACTATGGCTACACCTTC.

In this sample, this clone turned up many times. The chain is built from TRBV6-1 and TRBJ1-1; maybe TRBD1 (5 bases). CDR3 length equals 14 residues. CDR1 is MNHNS and CDR2 is SASEGT in the germline V gene. V gave up 3 bases and J gave up 5 bases, with 13 bases separating them. CDR3 nucleotides: TGTGCCAGCAGTGAGTCGGGGGGGTGGACTGAAGCTTTCTTT. Protein: CASSESGGWTEAFF.

This clone was counted ten times or more. The chain couples TRBV19 to TRBJ2-1, with 8 bases aligning to TRBD1. Germline values: CDR1 LNHDA, CDR2 SQIVND (reference sequence). J was trimmed by 7 bases and V by 1 base; bases with no gene match: 6. CDR3 size: 15 residues. The CDR3 spells CASSIGQGILNEQFF. The CDR3 DNA follows: TGTGCCAGTAGTATAGGACAGGGGATATTAAATGAGCAGTTCTTC. The whole variable domain, remainder taken from reference TRBV19 and TRBJ2-1, is DGGITQSPKYLFRKEGQNVTLSCEQNLNHDAMYWYRQDPGQGLRLIYYSQIVNDFQKGDIAEGYSVSREKKESFPLTVTSAQKNPTAFYLCASSIGQGILNEQFFGPGTRLTVL.

This clone was detected ten times or more. The chain has TRBV5-4 and TRBJ1-1, with D perhaps TRBD1 (6 bases). This CDR3 comprises 13 residues. V dropped 4 bases and J dropped 10 bases, with 17 bases sitting between them. In germline, CDR1 is SGHNT, CDR2 YYREEE (reference sequence). The CDR3 here is CASSPRDIRGAFF. CDR3 nucleotide sequence: TGTGCCAGCAGCCCAAGGGACATTCGCGGAGCTTTCTTT.

The V and J genes are TRBV28 and TRBJ2-6; D possibly corresponds to TRBD1 (5 bases). The CDR3 runs 15 residues. Germline CDR1 reads MDHEN; CDR2 reads SYDVKM. Trimming stripped 3 bases from V and 3 bases from J, with 9 bases between. The CDR3 reads CASSFQGGGANVLTF. In DNA, the CDR3 is TGTGCCAGCAGTTTCCAGGGTGGTGGGGCCAACGTCCTGACTTTC.

The V call is TRBV11-2, the J call TRBJ2-7; a weak D match, TRBD2 (5 bases). V was pared by 3 bases and J by 0 bases, with 12 bases between. Germline CDR1 reads SGHAT; CDR2 reads FQNNGV. The CDR3 has 15 amino acids. This CDR3 is CASSFGGTSSYEQYF. DNA for the CDR3: TGTGCCAGCAGCTTCGGAGGAACGAGCTCCTACGAGCAGTACTTC.